This TCR beta chain was sequenced for a study of CD8 T cells in Susac syndrome. With 2 bases removed from V and 3 bases from J, the gap between germline ends came to 8 bases. This CDR3 has 13 amino acids. Germline V gene data show CDR1 as KGHSY and CDR2 as FQNENV. The RNA, about 0.5 to 1 ug, was put through reverse transcription using random hexamers. TCRdb used MiXCR to reprocess the immunoSEQ multiplex PCR reads, holding one entry per CDR3 protein. The data show some 200,000 distinct CDR3 sequences, around 93% seen once. TEMRA cells were FACS-enriched, while CD8+ and CD4+ T cells were negatively isolated.

The receptor's source is a human donor with Susac syndrome. The rearrangement uses TRBV16 and TRBJ2-7; D is unresolved. Sequencing was done on a sample of CD8+ T cells from PBMCs. CDR3 coding DNA: TGTGCCAGCAGCCAACAGACATTCTACGAGCAGTACTTC. Encoded protein: CASSQQTFYEQYF.